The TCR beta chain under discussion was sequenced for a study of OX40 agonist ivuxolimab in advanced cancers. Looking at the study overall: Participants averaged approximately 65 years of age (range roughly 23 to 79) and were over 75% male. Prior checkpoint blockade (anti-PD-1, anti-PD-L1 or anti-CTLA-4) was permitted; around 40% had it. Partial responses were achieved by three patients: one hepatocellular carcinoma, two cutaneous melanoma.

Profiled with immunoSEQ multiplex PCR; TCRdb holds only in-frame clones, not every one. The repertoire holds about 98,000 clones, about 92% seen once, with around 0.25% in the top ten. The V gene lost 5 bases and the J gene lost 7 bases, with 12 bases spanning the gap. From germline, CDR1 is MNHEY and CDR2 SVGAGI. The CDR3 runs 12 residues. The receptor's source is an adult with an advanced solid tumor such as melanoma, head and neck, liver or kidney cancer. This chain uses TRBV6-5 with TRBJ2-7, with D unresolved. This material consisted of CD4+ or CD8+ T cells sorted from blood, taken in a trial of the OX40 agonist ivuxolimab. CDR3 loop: CASSESPWEQYF. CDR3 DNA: TGTGCCAGCAGTGAATCGCCCTGGGAGCAGTACTTC.